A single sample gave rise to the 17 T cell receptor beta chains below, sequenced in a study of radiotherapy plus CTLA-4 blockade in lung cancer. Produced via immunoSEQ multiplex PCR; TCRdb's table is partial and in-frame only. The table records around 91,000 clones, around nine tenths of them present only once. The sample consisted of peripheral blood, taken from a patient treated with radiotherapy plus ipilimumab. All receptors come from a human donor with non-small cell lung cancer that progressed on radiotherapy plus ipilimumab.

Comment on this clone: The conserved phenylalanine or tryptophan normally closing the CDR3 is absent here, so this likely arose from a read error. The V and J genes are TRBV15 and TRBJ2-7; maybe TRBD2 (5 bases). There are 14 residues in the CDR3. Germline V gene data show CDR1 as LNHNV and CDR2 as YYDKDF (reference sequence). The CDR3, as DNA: TGTGCCACCCGCAGAGATCTACGGGGAAACGAGCAGTACTCC. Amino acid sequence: CATRRDLRGNEQYS.

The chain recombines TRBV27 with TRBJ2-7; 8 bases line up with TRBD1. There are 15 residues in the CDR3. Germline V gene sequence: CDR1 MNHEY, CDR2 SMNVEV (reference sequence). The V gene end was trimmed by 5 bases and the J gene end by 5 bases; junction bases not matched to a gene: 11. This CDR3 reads CASSPRTGPVDEQYF. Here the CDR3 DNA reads TGTGCCAGCAGTCCCCGGACAGGGCCTGTTGACGAGCAGTACTTC.

CDR3 sequence reads: CATHAWSSYEQYF. For the CDR3, the DNA is TGTGCAACCCACGCCTGGAGCTCCTACGAGCAGTACTTC. The chain uses TRBV5-6 and TRBJ2-7; D not certain. The CDR3 length is 13 residues. CDR1 is SGHDT, CDR2 YYEEEE, per germline.

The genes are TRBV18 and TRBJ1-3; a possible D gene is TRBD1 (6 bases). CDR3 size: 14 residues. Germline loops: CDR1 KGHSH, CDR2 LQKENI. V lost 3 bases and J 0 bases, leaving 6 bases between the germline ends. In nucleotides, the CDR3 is TGTGCCAGCTCACCGGACAGCTCTGGAAACACCATATATTTT. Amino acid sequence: CASSPDSSGNTIYF.

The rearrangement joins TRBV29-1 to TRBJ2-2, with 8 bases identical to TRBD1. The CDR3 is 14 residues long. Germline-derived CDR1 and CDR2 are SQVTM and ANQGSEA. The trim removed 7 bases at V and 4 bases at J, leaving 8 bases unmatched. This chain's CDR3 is CSAWGTGGTGELFF. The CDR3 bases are TGCAGCGCCTGGGGGACAGGAGGCACCGGGGAGCTGTTTTTT.

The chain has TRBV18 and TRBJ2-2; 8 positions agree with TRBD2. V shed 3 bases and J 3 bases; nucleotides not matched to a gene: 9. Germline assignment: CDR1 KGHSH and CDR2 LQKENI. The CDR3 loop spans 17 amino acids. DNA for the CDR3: TGTGCCAGCTCACCTTTTCTACTAGCGGTTGACACCGGGGAGCTGTTTTTT. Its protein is CASSPFLLAVDTGELFF. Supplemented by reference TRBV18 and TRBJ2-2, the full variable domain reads NAGVMQNPRHLVRRRGQEARLRCSPMKGHSHVYWYRQLPEEGLKFMVYLQKENIIDESGMPKERFSAEFPKEGPSILRIQQVVRGDSAAYFCASSPFLLAVDTGELFFGEGSRLTVL.

The CDR3 reads CASSALEGGLYEQYF. CDR3 bases: TGTGCCAGCAGCGCCCTAGAGGGTGGACTTTACGAGCAGTACTTC. The rearrangement joins TRBV9 to TRBJ2-7, with a weak D call TRBD2 (5 bases). This CDR3 is 15 amino acids long. Germline CDR1 and CDR2: SGDLS and YYNGEE. Trimming stripped 3 bases from V and 4 bases from J, with 17 bases between.

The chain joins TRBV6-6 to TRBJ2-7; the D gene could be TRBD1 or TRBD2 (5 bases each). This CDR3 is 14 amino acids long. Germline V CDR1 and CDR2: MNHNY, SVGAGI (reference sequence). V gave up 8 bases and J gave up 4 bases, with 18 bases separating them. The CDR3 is CASRGTTPGYEQYF. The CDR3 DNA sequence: TGTGCCAGCCGGGGCACGACCCCGGGGTACGAGCAGTACTTC.

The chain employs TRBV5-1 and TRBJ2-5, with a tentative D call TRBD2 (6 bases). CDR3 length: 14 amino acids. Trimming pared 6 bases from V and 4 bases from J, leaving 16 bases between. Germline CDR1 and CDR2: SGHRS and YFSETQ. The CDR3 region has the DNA TGCGCCAGCACCCTTACGAGGGAGGCAGAGACCCAGTACTTC. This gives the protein CASTLTREAETQYF.

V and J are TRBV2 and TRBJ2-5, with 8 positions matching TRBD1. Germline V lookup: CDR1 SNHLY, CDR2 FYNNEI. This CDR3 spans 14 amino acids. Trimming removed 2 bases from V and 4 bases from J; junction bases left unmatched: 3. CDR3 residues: CASSETGGRETQYF. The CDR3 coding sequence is TGTGCCAGCAGTGAAACAGGGGGGCGAGAGACCCAGTACTTC.

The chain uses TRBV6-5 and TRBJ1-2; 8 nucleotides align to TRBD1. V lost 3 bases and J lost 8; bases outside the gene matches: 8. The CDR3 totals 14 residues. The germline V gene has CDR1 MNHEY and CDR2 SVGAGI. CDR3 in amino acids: CASSYRTGLNGYTF. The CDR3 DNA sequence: TGTGCCAGCAGTTATCGGACAGGGTTAAACGGCTACACCTTC.

The CDR3 region is CASSLGATNEKLFF. As DNA, the CDR3 is TGCGCCAGCAGCTTGGGAGCAACTAATGAAAAACTGTTTTTT. The gene calls are TRBV5-1 and TRBJ1-4, with D uncertain. Trimming took 0 bases from V and 0 from J, leaving 3 bases between them. The CDR3 covers 14 residues. Germline V gene sequence: CDR1 SGHRS, CDR2 YFSETQ.

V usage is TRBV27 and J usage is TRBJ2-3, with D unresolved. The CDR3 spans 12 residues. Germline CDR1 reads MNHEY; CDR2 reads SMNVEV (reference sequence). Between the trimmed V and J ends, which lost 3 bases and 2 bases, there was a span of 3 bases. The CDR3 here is CASSLTTDTQYF. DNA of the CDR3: TGTGCCAGCAGTTTGACCACAGATACGCAGTATTTT.

Here the CDR3 DNA reads TGTGCCAGTAGTATCCGTGGTCTTGTGACAGGGGATGAAAAACTGTTTTTT. It yields the protein CASSIRGLVTGDEKLFF. The chain carries TRBV19 and TRBJ1-4; 8 bases agree with TRBD1. The germline CDR1 and CDR2 sequences are LNHDA and SQIVND (reference sequence). The CDR3 is 17 amino acids. V trimming: 3 bases; J trimming: 6 bases; junction bases outside the gene matches: 12.

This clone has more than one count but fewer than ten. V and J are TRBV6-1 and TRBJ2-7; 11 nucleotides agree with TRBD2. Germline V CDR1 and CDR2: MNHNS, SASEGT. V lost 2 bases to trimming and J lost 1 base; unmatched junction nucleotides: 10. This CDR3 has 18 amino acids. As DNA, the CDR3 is TGTGCCAGCAGTGAAACCCAACCCGGGACTAGCGGATCCTACGAGCAGTACTTC. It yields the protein CASSETQPGTSGSYEQYF.

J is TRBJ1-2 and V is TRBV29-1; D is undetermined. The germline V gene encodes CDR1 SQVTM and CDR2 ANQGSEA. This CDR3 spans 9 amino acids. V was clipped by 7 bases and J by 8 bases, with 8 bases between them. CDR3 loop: CSDTRGYTF. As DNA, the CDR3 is TGCAGCGACACACGAGGCTACACCTTC.

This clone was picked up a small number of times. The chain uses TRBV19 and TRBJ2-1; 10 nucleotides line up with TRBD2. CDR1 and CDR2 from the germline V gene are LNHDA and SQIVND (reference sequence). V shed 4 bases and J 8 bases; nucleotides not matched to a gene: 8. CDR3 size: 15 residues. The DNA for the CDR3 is TGTGCCAGTAGTAGGGCTAGCGGGAGTAGGGATGAGCAGTTCTTC. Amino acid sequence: CASSRASGSRDEQFF.